A selection of T cell receptor beta chains follows, all from one sample in a study of shared clonotypes between healthy human individuals. Using immunoSEQ multiplex PCR, the repertoire was profiled, and TCRdb retains in-frame clones only, with some absent. The sample consists of 850,000 to 1,200,000 clones, around 74% of them appearing once. Sequencing input: memory CD4+ T cells sorted from blood. All receptors come from a man aged 18 to 35 in good health. The CDR3 runs from the conserved cysteine through the conserved F or W. The order of the fields is V gene, J gene, CDR3 protein.

v_call: TRBV19
j_call: TRBJ1-6
cdr3_aa: CASSTTGDSPLHF

v_call: TRBV10-2
j_call: TRBJ1-1
cdr3_aa: CASSEGQGSKGPKWNTEAFF

v_call: TRBV2
j_call: TRBJ2-3
cdr3_aa: CASRRGGPADTQYF

v_call: TRBV21-1
j_call: TRBJ1-1
cdr3_aa: CASSTPDRGTEAFF

v_call: TRBV6-6
j_call: TRBJ2-5
cdr3_aa: CASSLGSAEGTQYF

v_call: TRBV25-1
j_call: TRBJ2-3
cdr3_aa: CASSIGTDTDTQYF

v_call: TRBV19
j_call: TRBJ1-2
cdr3_aa: CASRDRGSNYGYTF

v_call: TRBV2
j_call: TRBJ2-5
cdr3_aa: CASSLGSFQETQYF

v_call: TRBV6-5
j_call: TRBJ2-7
cdr3_aa: CASNYTRQSYEQYF

v_call: TRBV2
j_call: TRBJ2-1
cdr3_aa: CASGSSGPYNEQFF

v_call: TRBV6-1
j_call: TRBJ2-2
cdr3_aa: CASRRGTGKAGELFF

v_call: TRBV7-9
j_call: TRBJ1-3
cdr3_aa: CASRQGASGNTIYF

v_call: TRBV7-9
j_call: TRBJ2-7
cdr3_aa: CASSHEGTVEYF

v_call: TRBV4-1
j_call: TRBJ1-1
cdr3_aa: CASSHATGGPAPFEAFF

v_call: TRBV7-2
j_call: TRBJ1-2
cdr3_aa: CASSLNGRQDDGYTF

v_call: TRBV28
j_call: TRBJ2-1
cdr3_aa: CASSPGVAGSNEQFF

v_call: TRBV7-2
j_call: TRBJ1-6
cdr3_aa: CASSLEAGRGLSSPLHF

v_call: TRBV6-1
j_call: TRBJ1-1
cdr3_aa: CASPGARGGEAFF

v_call: TRBV6-4
j_call: TRBJ2-7
cdr3_aa: CASSEQGGGEQYF

v_call: TRBV1
j_call: TRBJ2-3
cdr3_aa: CTSSLGGSLTDTQYF

v_call: TRBV4-1
j_call: TRBJ1-4
cdr3_aa: CASSPRTQATNEKLFF

v_call: TRBV5-1
j_call: TRBJ1-4
cdr3_aa: CASSWRDSSTNEKLFF

v_call: TRBV9
j_call: TRBJ2-3
cdr3_aa: CASSVSLAGVVDTQYF

v_call: TRBV7-9
j_call: TRBJ2-5
cdr3_aa: CAVAPETQYF

v_call: TRBV28
j_call: TRBJ2-7
cdr3_aa: CASSTSGTTNWQQYF

v_call: TRBV30
j_call: TRBJ1-2
cdr3_aa: CAWGTGHGYTF

v_call: TRBV7-2
j_call: TRBJ2-3
cdr3_aa: CASSRPSTDTQYF

v_call: TRBV6-1
j_call: TRBJ2-5
cdr3_aa: CASRELAGGAETQYF

v_call: TRBV5-4
j_call: TRBJ2-2
cdr3_aa: CASSGLEAGELFF

v_call: TRBV28
j_call: TRBJ1-2
cdr3_aa: CASSLRDRAYGYTF

v_call: TRBV28
j_call: TRBJ1-2
cdr3_aa: CASSIGTAYGYTF

v_call: TRBV12-5
j_call: TRBJ1-1
cdr3_aa: CASENRDTEAFF